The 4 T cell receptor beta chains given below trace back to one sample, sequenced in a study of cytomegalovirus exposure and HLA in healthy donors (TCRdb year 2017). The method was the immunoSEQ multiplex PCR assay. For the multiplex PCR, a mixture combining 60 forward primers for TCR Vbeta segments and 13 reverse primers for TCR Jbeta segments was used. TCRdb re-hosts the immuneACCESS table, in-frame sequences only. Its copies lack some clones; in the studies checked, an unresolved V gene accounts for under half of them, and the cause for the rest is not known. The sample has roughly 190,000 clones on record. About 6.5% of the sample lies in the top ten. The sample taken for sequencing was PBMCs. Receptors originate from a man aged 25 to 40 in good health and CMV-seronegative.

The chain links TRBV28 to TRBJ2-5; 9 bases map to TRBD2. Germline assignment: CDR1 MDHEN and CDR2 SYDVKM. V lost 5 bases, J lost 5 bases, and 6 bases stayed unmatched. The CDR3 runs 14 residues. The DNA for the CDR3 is TGTGCCAGCAGTCCAAATGGACTAGCGGAGACCCAGTACTTC. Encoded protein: CASSPNGLAETQYF. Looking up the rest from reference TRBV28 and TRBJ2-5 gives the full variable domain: DVKVTQSSRYLVKRTGEKVFLECVQDMDHENMFWYRQDPGLGLRLIYFSYDVKMKEKGDIPEGYSVSREKKERFSLILESASTNQTSMYLCASSPNGLAETQYFGPGTRLLVL.

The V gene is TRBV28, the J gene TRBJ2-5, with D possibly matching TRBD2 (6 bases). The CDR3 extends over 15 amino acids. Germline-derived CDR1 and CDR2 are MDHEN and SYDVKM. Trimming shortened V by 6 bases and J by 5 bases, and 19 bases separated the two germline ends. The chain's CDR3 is CASSPRPGTFETQYF. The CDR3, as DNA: TGTGCCAGCAGCCCTCGTCCCGGGACTTTCGAGACCCAGTACTTC.

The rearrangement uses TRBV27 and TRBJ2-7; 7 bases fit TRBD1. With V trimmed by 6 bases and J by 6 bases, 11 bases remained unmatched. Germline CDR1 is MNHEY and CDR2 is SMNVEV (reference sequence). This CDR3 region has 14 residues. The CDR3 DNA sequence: TGTGCCAGCAGACCCAGACAGGGCGCGGGCGAGCAGTACTTC. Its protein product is CASRPRQGAGEQYF.

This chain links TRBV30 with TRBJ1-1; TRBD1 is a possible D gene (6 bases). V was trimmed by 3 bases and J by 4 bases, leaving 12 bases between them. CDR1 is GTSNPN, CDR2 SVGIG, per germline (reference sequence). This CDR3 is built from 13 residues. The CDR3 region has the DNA TGTGCCTGGAGCGCTGGACAGCGCACTGAAGCTTTCTTT. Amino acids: CAWSAGQRTEAFF.